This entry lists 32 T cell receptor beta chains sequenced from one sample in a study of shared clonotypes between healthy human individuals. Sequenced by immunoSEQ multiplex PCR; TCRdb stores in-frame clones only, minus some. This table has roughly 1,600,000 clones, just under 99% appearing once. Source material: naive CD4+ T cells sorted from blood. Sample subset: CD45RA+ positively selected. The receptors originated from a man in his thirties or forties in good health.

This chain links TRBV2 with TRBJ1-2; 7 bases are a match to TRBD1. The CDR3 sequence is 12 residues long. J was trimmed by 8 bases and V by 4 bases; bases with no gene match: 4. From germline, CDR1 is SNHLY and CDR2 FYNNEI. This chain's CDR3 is CASSVTGSGYTF. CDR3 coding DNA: TGTGCCAGCAGTGTGACAGGGAGCGGCTACACCTTC.

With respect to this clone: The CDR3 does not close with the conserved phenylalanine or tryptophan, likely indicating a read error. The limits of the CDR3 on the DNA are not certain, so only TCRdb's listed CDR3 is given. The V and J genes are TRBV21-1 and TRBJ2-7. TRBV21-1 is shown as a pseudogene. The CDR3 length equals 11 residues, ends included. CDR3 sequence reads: CASSKGRGPRY.

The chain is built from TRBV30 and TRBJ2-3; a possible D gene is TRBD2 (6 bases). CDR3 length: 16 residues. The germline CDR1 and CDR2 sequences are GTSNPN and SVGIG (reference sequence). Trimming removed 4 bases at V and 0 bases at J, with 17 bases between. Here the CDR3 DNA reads TGTGCCTGGAACAAGATTAGCGGTCTTAGCACAGATACGCAGTATTTT. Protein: CAWNKISGLSTDTQYF.

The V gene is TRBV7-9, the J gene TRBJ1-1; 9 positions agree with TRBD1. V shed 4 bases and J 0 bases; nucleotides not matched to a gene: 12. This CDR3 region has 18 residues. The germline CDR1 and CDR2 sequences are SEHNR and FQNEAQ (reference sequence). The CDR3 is CASSSTTGGVAMNTEAFF. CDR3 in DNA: TGTGCCAGCAGCTCTACGACAGGGGGTGTAGCCATGAACACTGAAGCTTTCTTT.

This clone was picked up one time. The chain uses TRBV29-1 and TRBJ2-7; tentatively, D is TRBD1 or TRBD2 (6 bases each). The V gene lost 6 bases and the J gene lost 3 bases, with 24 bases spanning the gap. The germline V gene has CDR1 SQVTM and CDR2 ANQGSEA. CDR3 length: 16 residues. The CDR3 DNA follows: TGCAGCGTACGAGGGAGGACAGCGGATGATGGCTACGAGCAGTACTTC. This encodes CSVRGRTADDGYEQYF.

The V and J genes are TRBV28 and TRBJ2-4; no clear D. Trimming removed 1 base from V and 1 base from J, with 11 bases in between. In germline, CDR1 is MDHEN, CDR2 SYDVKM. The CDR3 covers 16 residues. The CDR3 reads CASSLFSQRAKNIQYF. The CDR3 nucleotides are TGTGCCAGCAGTTTATTTTCCCAACGGGCCAAAAACATTCAGTACTTC.

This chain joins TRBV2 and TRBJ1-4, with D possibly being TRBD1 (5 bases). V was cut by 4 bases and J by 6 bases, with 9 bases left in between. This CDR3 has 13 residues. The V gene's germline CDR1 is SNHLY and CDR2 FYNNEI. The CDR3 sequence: CASSGGRDEKLFF. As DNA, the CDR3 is TGTGCCAGCAGTGGTGGCAGGGATGAAAAACTGTTTTTT.

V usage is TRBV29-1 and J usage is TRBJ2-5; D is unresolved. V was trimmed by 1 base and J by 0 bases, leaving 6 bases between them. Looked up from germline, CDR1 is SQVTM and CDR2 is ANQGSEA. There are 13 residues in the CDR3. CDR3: CSVEGEYQETQYF. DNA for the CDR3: TGCAGCGTTGAAGGAGAGTACCAAGAGACCCAGTACTTC. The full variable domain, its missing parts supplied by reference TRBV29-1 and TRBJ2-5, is SAVISQKPSRDICQRGTSLTIQCQVDSQVTMMFWYRQQPGQSLTLIATANQGSEATYESGFVIDKFPISRPNLTFSTLTVSNMSPEDSSIYLCSVEGEYQETQYFGPGTRLLVL.

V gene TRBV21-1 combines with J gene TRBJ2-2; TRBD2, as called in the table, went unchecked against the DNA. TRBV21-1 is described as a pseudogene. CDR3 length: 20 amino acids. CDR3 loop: CASSKGLGRATKSNTGELFF. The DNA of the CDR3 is TGTGCCAGCAGCAAAGGGTTGGGGAGGGCGACAAAATCGAACACCGGGGAGCTGTTTTTT.

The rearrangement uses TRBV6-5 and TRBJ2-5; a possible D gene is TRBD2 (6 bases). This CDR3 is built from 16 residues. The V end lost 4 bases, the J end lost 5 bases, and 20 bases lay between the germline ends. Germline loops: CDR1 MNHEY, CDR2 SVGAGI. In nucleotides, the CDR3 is TGTGCCAGCAGTTTAAATCGTGCGCGCGGGGCCGAGACCCAGTACTTC. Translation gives CASSLNRARGAETQYF.

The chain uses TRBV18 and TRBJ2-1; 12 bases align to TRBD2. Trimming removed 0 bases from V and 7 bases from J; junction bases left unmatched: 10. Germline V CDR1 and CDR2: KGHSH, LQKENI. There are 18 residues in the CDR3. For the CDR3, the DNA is TGTGCCAGCTCACCACCCAGACTAGCGGGAGTGAGTCGGAATGAGCAGTTCTTC. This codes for CASSPPRLAGVSRNEQFF.

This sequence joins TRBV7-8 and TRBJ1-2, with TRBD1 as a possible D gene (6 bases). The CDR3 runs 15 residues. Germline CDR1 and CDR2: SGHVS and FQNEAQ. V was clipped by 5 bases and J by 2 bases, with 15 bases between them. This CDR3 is CASSPRQGRNYGYTF. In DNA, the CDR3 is TGTGCCAGCAGCCCTCGGCAGGGGCGAAACTATGGCTACACCTTC.

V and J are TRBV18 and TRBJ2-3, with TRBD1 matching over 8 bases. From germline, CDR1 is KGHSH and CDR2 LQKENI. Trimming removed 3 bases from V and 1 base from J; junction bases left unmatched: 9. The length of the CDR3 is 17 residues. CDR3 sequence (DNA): TGTGCCAGCTCACCCATACAGGGGGTGGCTGGCACAGATACGCAGTATTTT. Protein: CASSPIQGVAGTDTQYF.

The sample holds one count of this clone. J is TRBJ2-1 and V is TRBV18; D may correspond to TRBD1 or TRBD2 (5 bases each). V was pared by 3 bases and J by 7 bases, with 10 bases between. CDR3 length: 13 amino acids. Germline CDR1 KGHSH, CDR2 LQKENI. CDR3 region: CASSPGPRNEQFF. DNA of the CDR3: TGTGCCAGCTCACCGGGACCAAGGAATGAGCAGTTCTTC.

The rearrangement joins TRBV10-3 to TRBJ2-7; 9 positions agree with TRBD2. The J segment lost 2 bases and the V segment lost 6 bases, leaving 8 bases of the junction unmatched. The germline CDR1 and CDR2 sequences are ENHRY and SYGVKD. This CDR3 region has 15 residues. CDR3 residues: CAIRSLAGNPYEQYF. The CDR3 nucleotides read TGTGCCATCAGGTCCCTAGCGGGAAATCCCTACGAGCAGTACTTC.

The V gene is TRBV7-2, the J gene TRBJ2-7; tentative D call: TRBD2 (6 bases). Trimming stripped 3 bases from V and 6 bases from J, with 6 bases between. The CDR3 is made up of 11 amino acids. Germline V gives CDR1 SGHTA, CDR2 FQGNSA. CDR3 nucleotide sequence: TGTGCCAGCAGCTTTAGCGGCGAGCAGTACTTC. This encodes CASSFSGEQYF.

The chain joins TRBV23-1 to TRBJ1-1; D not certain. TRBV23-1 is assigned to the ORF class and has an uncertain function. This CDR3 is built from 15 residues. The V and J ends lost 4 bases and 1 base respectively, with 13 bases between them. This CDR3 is CASSLRLTKNTEAFF. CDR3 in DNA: TGCGCCAGCAGTCTTCGTTTGACCAAGAACACTGAAGCTTTCTTT.

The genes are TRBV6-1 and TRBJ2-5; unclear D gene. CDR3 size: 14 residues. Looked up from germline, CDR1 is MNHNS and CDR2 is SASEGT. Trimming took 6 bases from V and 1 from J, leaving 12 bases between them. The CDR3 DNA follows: TGTGCCAGCAGGATGGGATTAGGCCAAGAGACCCAGTACTTC. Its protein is CASRMGLGQETQYF.

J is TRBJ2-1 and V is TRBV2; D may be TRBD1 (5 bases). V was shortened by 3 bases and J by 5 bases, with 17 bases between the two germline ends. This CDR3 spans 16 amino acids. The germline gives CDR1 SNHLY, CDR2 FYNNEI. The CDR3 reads CASSDLVRGWDNEQFF. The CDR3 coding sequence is TGTGCCAGCAGTGATTTAGTAAGGGGTTGGGACAATGAGCAGTTCTTC.

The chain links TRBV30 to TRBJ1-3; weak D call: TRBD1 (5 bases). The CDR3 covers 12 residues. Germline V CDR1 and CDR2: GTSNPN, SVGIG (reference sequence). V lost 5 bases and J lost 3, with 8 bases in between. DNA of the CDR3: TGTGCCTGGGGGACCGGTGGAAACACCATATATTTT. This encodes CAWGTGGNTIYF.

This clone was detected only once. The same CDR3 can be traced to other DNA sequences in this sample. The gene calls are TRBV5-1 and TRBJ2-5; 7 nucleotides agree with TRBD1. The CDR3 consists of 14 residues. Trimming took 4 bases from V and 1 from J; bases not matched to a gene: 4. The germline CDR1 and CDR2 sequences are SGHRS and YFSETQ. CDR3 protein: CASSLDRAQETQYF. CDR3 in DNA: TGCGCCAGCAGCCTAGACAGGGCCCAAGAGACCCAGTACTTC.

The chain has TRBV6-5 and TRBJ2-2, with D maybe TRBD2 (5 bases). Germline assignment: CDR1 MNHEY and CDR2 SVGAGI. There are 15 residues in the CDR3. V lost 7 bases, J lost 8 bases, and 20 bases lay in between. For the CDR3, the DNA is TGTGCCAGCATCCCAAGCTGGACTTCACAGGGGGAGCTGTTTTTT. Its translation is CASIPSWTSQGELFF.

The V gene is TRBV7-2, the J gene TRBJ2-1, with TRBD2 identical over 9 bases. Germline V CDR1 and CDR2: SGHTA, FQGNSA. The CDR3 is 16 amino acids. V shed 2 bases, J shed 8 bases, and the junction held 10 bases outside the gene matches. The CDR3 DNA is TGTGCCAGCAGCTTACGCGGGCGGGAGGGCCTCGATGAGCAGTTCTTC. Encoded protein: CASSLRGREGLDEQFF.

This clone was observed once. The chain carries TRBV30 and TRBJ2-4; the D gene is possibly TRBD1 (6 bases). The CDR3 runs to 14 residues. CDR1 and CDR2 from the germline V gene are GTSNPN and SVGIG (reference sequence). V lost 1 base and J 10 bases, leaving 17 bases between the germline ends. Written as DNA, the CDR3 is TGTGCCTGGAGTGCTGTTTTGGGACAAGGAATTCAGTACTTC. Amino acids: CAWSAVLGQGIQYF.

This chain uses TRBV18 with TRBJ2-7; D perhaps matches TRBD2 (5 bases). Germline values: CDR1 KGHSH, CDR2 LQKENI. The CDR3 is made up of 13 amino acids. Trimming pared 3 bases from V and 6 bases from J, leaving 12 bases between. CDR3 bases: TGTGCCAGCTCACCCCTAGCTTCCGGCGAGCAGTACTTC. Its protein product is CASSPLASGEQYF.

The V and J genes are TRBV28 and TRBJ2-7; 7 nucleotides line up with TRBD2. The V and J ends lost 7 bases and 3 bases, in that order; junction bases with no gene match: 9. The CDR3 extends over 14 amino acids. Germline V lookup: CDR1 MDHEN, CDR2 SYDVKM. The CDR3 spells CASTRLAGIYEQYF. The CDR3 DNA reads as TGTGCCAGCACTCGCTTAGCGGGTATCTACGAGCAGTACTTC.

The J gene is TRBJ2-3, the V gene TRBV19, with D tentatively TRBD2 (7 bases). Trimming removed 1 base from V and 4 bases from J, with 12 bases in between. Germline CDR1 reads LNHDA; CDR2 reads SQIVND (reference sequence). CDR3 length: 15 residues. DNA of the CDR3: TGTGCCAGTAGTATAGTGGGAGGGGGGGCAGATACGCAGTATTTT. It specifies CASSIVGGGADTQYF.

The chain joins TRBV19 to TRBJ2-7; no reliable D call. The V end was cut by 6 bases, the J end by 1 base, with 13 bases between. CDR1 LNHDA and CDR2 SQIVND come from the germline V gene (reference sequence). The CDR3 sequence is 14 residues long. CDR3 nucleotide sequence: TGTGCCAGTAGCCCGTCGGTACAGTCCTACGAGCAGTACTTC. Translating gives CASSPSVQSYEQYF.

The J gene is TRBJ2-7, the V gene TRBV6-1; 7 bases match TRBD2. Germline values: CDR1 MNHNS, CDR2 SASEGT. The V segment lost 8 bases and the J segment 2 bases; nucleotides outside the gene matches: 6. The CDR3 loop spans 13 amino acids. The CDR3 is CASQRGAPYEQYF. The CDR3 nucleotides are TGTGCCAGCCAGCGGGGAGCCCCCTACGAGCAGTACTTC.

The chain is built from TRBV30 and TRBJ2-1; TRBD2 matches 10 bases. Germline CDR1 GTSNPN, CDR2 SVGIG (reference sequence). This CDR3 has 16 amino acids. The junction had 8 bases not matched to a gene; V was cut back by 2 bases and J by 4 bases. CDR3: CAWSLGLARSYNEQFF. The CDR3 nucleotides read TGTGCCTGGAGTTTGGGACTAGCGCGCAGTTACAATGAGCAGTTCTTC.

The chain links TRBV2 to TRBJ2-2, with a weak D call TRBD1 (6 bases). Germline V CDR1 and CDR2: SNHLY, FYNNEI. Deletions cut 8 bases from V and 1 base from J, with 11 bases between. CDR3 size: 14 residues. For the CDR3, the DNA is TGTGCCAGCGAACCGGGACAGAACACCGGGGAGCTGTTTTTT. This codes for CASEPGQNTGELFF.

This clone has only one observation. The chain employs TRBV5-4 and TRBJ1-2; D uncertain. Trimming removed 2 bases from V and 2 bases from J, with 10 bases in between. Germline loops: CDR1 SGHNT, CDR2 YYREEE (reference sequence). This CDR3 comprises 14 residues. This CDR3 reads CASSLMTQNYGYTF. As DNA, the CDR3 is TGTGCCAGCAGCTTAATGACACAGAACTATGGCTACACCTTC.